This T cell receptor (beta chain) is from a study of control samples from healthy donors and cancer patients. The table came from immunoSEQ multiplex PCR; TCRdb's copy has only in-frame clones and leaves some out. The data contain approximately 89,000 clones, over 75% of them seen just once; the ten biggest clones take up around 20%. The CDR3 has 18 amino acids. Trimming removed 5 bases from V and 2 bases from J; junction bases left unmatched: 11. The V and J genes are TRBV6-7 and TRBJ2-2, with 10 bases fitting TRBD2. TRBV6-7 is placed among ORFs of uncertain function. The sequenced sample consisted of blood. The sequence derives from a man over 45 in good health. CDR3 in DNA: TGTGCCAGCAGTGCCCACCTAGCGGGAGCCACAAACACCGGGGAGCTGTTTTTT. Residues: CASSAHLAGATNTGELFF.